These T cell receptor beta chains were read from a single sample in a study of T cell repertoires in cytomegalovirus infection. TCRdb re-analysed the reads in MiXCR, keeping a single row per CDR3 protein. The data hold 51,000 or so distinct CDR3 sequences, with about 19% observed a single time. Their specific antigens are unknown. Sequenced material: CD8+ T cells from cultured PBMCs, taken from culture after CMV antigen stimulation. These TCRs come from a human donor in good health (CMV status not recorded). Some clones in this sample may be carry-over from other donors' samples. The CDR3 runs from the conserved cysteine through the conserved F or W. A D gene is named only where the DNA matches it firmly. Clone size appears in some rows only: once, few, many, or a class for an expanded clone.

cdr3_length j_call v_call clone_size d_call cdr3_aa cdr3_nt
17 TRBJ2-1 TRBV6-2/TRBV6-3 NA TRBD2 CASSYDSGLAARREQFF TGTGCCAGCAGTTACGATTCCGGACTAGCGGCCCGCCGTGAGCAGTTCTTC
17 TRBJ2-3 TRBV14 NA TRBD1 CASSQWQQGAWADTQYF TGTGCCAGCAGCCAATGGCAACAGGGGGCCTGGGCAGATACGCAGTATTTT
12 TRBJ2-1 TRBV6-2/TRBV6-3 few NA CASSYSYFEQFF TGTGCCAGCAGTTACTCCTATTTCGAGCAGTTCTTC
14 TRBJ1-1 TRBV7-6 NA TRBD1 CASSLAGGGGSAFF TGTGCCAGCAGCTTAGCAGGAGGAGGGGGCAGCGCTTTCTTT
12 TRBJ2-7 TRBV6-6 few NA CATSGEAYEQYF TGTGCCACCTCTGGGGAGGCCTACGAGCAGTACTTC
15 TRBJ1-2 TRBV7-9 NA NA CASGGQTVGFYGYTF TGTGCCAGCGGGGGTCAGACAGTTGGATTCTATGGCTACACCTTC
11 TRBJ1-1 TRBV7-8 NA NA CASSFTGGAFF TGTGCCAGCAGCTTTACGGGGGGGGCTTTCTTT
14 TRBJ1-1 TRBV27 few TRBD1 CASSLFRQGPEAFF TGTGCCAGCAGTTTATTCAGACAGGGACCTGAAGCTTTCTTT
16 TRBJ2-1 TRBV11-1 NA NA CASSLARRGSYNEQFF TGTGCCAGCAGCTTAGCCCGGAGAGGGTCCTACAATGAGCAGTTCTTC
16 TRBJ2-1 TRBV15 few TRBD2 CATSSAAGVWGNEQFF TGTGCCACCAGCAGCGCTGCGGGGGTATGGGGCAATGAGCAGTTCTTC
16 TRBJ2-3 TRBV7-6 few NA CASSLWALSPTDTQYF TGTGCCAGCAGCTTATGGGCGTTAAGCCCCACAGATACGCAGTATTTT
17 TRBJ1-1 TRBV7-9 NA NA CASSHTTYDPPNTEAFF TGTGCCAGCAGTCATACCACCTACGACCCCCCGAACACTGAAGCTTTCTTT
15 TRBJ1-2 TRBV13 NA NA CASSLGKGVVLGYTF TGTGCCAGCAGCTTAGGAAAAGGGGTAGTTCTTGGCTACACCTTC
12 TRBJ2-3 TRBV7-8 NA NA CASSLLTDTQYF TGTGCCAGCAGCTTACTCACAGATACGCAGTATTTT
15 TRBJ2-1 TRBV7-8 many TRBD1 CASSLRQGNRNEQFF TGTGCCAGCAGCCTGAGACAGGGTAATAGGAATGAGCAGTTCTTC
14 TRBJ2-5 TRBV7-9 few TRBD1 CASSNDRDQETQYF TGTGCCAGCAGCAATGACAGGGATCAAGAGACCCAGTACTTC
14 TRBJ1-4 TRBV4-3 few NA CASSPRVANEKLFF TGCGCCAGCAGCCCAAGGGTGGCTAATGAAAAACTGTTTTTT
15 TRBJ2-7 TRBV6-2/TRBV6-3 once NA CASRHGRSSSYEQYF TGTGCCAGCAGACACGGACGGTCGAGCTCCTACGAGCAGTACTTC
15 TRBJ2-3 TRBV2 NA NA CASSDARGTTDTQYF TGTGCCAGCAGTGACGCACGGGGGACCACAGATACGCAGTATTTT
17 TRBJ2-1 TRBV28 few NA CASSLVTAAIRYNEQFF TGTGCCAGCAGCCTCGTCACGGCCGCGATAAGATACAATGAGCAGTTCTTC
13 TRBJ2-1 TRBV4-1 few NA CASSHNRVQEQFF TGCGCCAGCAGCCACAACAGGGTCCAGGAGCAGTTCTTC
14 TRBJ2-1 TRBV19 NA NA CATKGVPSYNEQFF TGTGCCACTAAGGGGGTACCCAGCTACAATGAGCAGTTCTTC
15 TRBJ2-7 TRBV2 NA TRBD1 CARRAVGQGAYEQYF TGTGCCAGAAGGGCGGTGGGACAGGGGGCCTACGAGCAGTACTTC
17 TRBJ1-1 TRBV7-2 NA NA CASSLGLTGLRFSEAFF TGTGCCAGCAGCTTAGGTCTCACAGGGCTCCGGTTCTCTGAAGCTTTCTTT
15 TRBJ1-1 TRBV11-2 NA NA CASSLDRGDPTEAFF TGTGCCAGCAGCTTAGATCGAGGGGACCCCACTGAAGCTTTCTTT
12 TRBJ2-3 TRBV7-3 NA NA CASSPDLNTQYF TGTGCCAGCAGCCCCGATCTAAATACGCAGTATTTT
15 TRBJ1-6 TRBV7-2 NA NA CASSVRGRVNSPLHF TGTGCCAGCAGCGTGAGAGGACGGGTTAATTCACCCCTCCACTTT
13 TRBJ2-1 TRBV7-9 NA NA CASSYGSSHEQFF TGTGCCAGCAGCTATGGGTCTTCCCATGAGCAGTTCTTC
17 TRBJ1-4 TRBV11-2 NA NA CASSFRDGVATNEKLFF TGTGCCAGCAGCTTCCGGGACGGTGTTGCAACTAATGAAAAACTGTTTTTT
12 TRBJ2-2 TRBV7-8 NA NA CASSLKGGELFF TGTGCCAGCAGCTTAAAAGGCGGGGAGCTGTTTTTT
15 TRBJ1-2 TRBV7-6 once NA CASSLGHPLNYGYTF TGTGCCAGCAGCCTGGGACACCCTCTTAACTATGGCTACACCTTC
13 TRBJ2-3 TRBV7-2 few NA CASSPPSTDTQYF TGTGCCAGCAGCCCGCCTAGCACAGATACGCAGTATTTT
15 TRBJ2-5 TRBV11-2 few NA CASSLKGFRGETQYF TGTGCCAGCAGCTTAAAGGGGTTTAGGGGAGAGACCCAGTACTTC
15 TRBJ2-3 TRBV4-1 NA TRBD1 CASSSRQGLTDTQYF TGCGCCAGCAGCTCTCGACAGGGCCTCACAGATACGCAGTATTTT
14 TRBJ2-5 TRBV12-3/TRBV12-4 few TRBD2 CASSHGGGQETQYF TGTGCCAGCAGCCACGGGGGGGGCCAAGAGACCCAGTACTTC
15 TRBJ2-7 TRBV7-9 few NA CASSPGGGRSYEQYF TGTGCCAGCAGCCCCGGGGGTGGCAGGTCCTACGAGCAGTACTTC
15 TRBJ1-5 TRBV7-2 NA NA CASSLASVGNQPQHF TGTGCCAGCAGCTTAGCCTCAGTGGGAAATCAGCCCCAGCATTTT
13 TRBJ1-5 TRBV27 NA NA CASSLFFDQPQHF TGTGCCAGCAGTTTATTTTTTGATCAGCCCCAGCATTTT
18 TRBJ2-1 TRBV19 few NA CASSNLLGDIFFYNEQFF TGTGCCAGTAGTAACCTTCTGGGGGATATATTCTTTTACAATGAGCAGTTCTTC
15 TRBJ1-4 TRBV7-9 NA NA CASSLLGGVGEKLFF TGTGCCAGCAGCTTACTCGGGGGAGTCGGTGAAAAACTGTTTTTT
14 TRBJ2-7 TRBV27 NA NA CASSPTGTPYEQYF TGTGCCAGCAGTCCCACCGGGACACCCTACGAGCAGTACTTC
15 TRBJ2-7 TRBV12-3/TRBV12-4 few NA CASSSLGVSTYEQYF TGTGCCAGCAGTTCGCTGGGGGTTAGCACCTACGAGCAGTACTTC
12 TRBJ1-2 TRBV12-3/TRBV12-4 many NA CASSLGFYGYTF TGTGCCAGCAGTTTGGGGTTTTATGGCTACACCTTC
13 TRBJ2-6 TRBV4-1 few NA CASSPPTANVLTF TGCGCCAGCAGCCCCCCCACGGCCAACGTCCTGACTTTC
14 TRBJ2-2 TRBV2 few TRBD1 CASRDRGGTGELFF TGTGCCTCCAGGGACAGGGGGGGCACCGGGGAGCTGTTTTTT
14 TRBJ2-2 TRBV7-2 NA TRBD2 CASNSGGYTGELFF TGTGCCAGCAACAGCGGGGGCTACACCGGGGAGCTGTTTTTT
15 TRBJ1-1 TRBV19 NA TRBD1 CASSSGQGPFKEAFF TGTGCCAGTAGTTCGGGACAGGGGCCCTTTAAGGAAGCTTTCTTT
14 TRBJ2-3 TRBV7-8 NA TRBD1 CASSLEGAVDTQYF TGTGCCAGCAGCTTAGAGGGGGCAGTAGATACGCAGTATTTT
13 TRBJ1-1 TRBV4-1 NA NA CASSQGPADEAFF TGCGCCAGCAGCCAGGGGCCGGCGGATGAAGCTTTCTTT
15 TRBJ1-5 TRBV20-1 NA NA CSARDRGQNNQPQHF TGCAGTGCTAGAGACCGGGGGCAGAACAATCAGCCCCAGCATTTT
12 TRBJ2-5 TRBV15 NA NA CATSRVPEGPYF TGTGCCACCAGCAGAGTACCCGAAGGGCCGTACTTC
14 TRBJ2-5 TRBV7-8 NA NA CASSVRDYQETQYF TGTGCCAGCAGCGTACGGGACTACCAAGAGACCCAGTACTTC
13 TRBJ1-1 TRBV7-6 NA TRBD1 CASSGRGLGEAFF TGTGCCAGCAGCGGCAGGGGGCTTGGTGAAGCTTTCTTT